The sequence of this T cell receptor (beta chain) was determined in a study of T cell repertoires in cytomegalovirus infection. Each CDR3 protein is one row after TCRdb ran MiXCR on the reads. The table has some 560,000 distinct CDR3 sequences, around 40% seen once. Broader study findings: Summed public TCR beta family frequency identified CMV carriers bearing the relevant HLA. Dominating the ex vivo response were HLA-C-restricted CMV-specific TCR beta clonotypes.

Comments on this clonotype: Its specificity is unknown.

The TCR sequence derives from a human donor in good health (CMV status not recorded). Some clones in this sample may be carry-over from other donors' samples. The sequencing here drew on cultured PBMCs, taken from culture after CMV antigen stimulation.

The CDR3 sequence is CASSLDGRVQAFF. The CDR3 coding sequence is TGTGCCAGCAGCTTAGATGGACGCGTCCAAGCTTTCTTT. This chain joins TRBV7-2 and TRBJ1-1; no firm D call. V was trimmed by 1 base and J by 9 bases, leaving 12 bases between them. In germline, CDR1 is SGHTA, CDR2 FQGNSA. The CDR3 totals 13 residues.